This T cell receptor (beta chain) was identified in a study of blood T cell repertoires in COVID-19. Study overall: COVID-19 samples, acute and convalescent, were from the United States, Italy and Spain. The cDNA or gDNA used as material had been derived from T cells, B-cell-depleted T cells, or PBMCs.

V was trimmed by 5 bases and J by 4 bases, leaving 15 bases between them. There are 14 residues in the CDR3. Germline V lookup: CDR1 SGHAT, CDR2 FQNNGV. The authors' processing: Estimation of nucleated cell counts was performed using reference gene primer amplification. Sequencing was performed with immunoSEQ multiplex PCR; in TCRdb, only in-frame clones are kept and a portion is missing. V, J and clone size derive from that table, while D and trimming were established from the DNA sequence. The sample has roughly 120,000 clones, about 85% seen once. The sequenced material came from peripheral blood. J is TRBJ2-7 and V is TRBV11-2; the D gene is possibly TRBD1 (5 bases). The clonotype comes from a middle-aged man with acute or convalescent COVID-19. The CDR3 protein is CASSIQTARYEQYF. The CDR3 DNA follows: TGTGCCAGCAGCATACAGACAGCCCGTTACGAGCAGTACTTC.